These 17 T cell receptor beta chains share one sample of origin, sequenced in a study of T-cell reconstitution after alpha-beta-depleted transplantation in children. Unique molecular identifiers were incorporated into the prepared TCRbeta library. MiXCR was run by TCRdb on the PCR reads, yielding one entry per CDR3 protein. Here the sample spans just under 350,000 distinct CDR3 sequences, around 15% being singletons. The input for sequencing was PBMCs, mostly from graft donor cells, taken 360 days after TCRalphabeta/CD19-depleted stem cell transplant. The receptor set was obtained from a male patient between 2 and 10 years old who had a stem cell transplant for acute lymphoblastic leukemia, so the T cells may come from the graft donor.

This rearrangement joins TRBV12-3 or TRBV12-4 to TRBJ2-3; 8 bases agree with TRBD2. Trimming at V came to 5 bases and at J to 6 bases, leaving 10 bases not matched to a gene. This CDR3 has 15 residues. The CDR3 DNA reads as TGTGCCAGCAGTCTAGGGACTAGGGGCCTGGATACGCAGTATTTT. Amino acid sequence: CASSLGTRGLDTQYF.

This clonotype turned up a few times. The rearrangement joins TRBV29-1 to TRBJ2-7; a weak D match, TRBD1 (6 bases). V was pared by 2 bases and J by 1 base, with 15 bases between. The germline V gene has CDR1 SQVTM and CDR2 ANQGSEA. CDR3 length: 15 amino acids. The chain's CDR3 is CSVEFADRPSYEQYF. The CDR3 coding sequence is TGCAGCGTTGAATTTGCGGACAGACCATCCTACGAGCAGTACTTC.

This clonotype was recorded at least ten times. This sequence joins TRBV29-1 and TRBJ2-5; D is possibly TRBD2 (5 bases). CDR1 is SQVTM, CDR2 ANQGSEA, per germline. The CDR3 runs 16 residues. The V end was cut by 3 bases, the J end by 2 bases, with 19 bases between. The CDR3, as DNA: TGCAGCGTTGACGGTGCGGAGCGGCCCTTTCAAGAGACCCAGTACTTC. Protein sequence: CSVDGAERPFQETQYF.

This clonotype was counted only a few times. The chain combines TRBV15 with TRBJ2-7; 8 bases align to TRBD2. V lost 2 bases, J lost 9 bases, and 21 bases stayed unmatched. Germline CDR1 is LNHNV and CDR2 is YYDKDF (reference sequence). CDR3 size: 18 residues. Written as DNA, the CDR3 is TGTGCCACCAGCAGAACAGCCACCGGACTAGCTAACCTCCAAGTGCAGTACTTC. It codes for CATSRTATGLANLQVQYF.

Many counts were recorded for this clonotype. The chain employs TRBV6-5 and TRBJ1-6; D unclear. V gave up 5 bases and J gave up 7 bases, with 6 bases separating them. Germline lookup yields CDR1 MNHEY and CDR2 SVGAGI. The CDR3 totals 12 residues. The CDR3 is CASSIRNSPLHF. The CDR3 nucleotides are TGTGCCAGCAGTATAAGAAATTCACCCCTCCACTTT.

The chain links TRBV28 to TRBJ2-4; TRBD1 or TRBD2 may be the D gene (5 bases each). The CDR3 runs 15 residues. CDR1 and CDR2 (germline): MDHEN, SYDVKM. The V end lost 3 bases, the J end lost 0 bases, and 9 bases lay between the germline ends. CDR3 sequence reads: CASSLGPLAKNIQYF. The DNA for the CDR3 is TGTGCCAGCAGTTTGGGACCGCTAGCCAAAAACATTCAGTACTTC.

In this sample, this clonotype turned up a few times. The CDR3 region is CASRAAGSEQYF. CDR3 in DNA: TGTGCCAGCAGGGCCGCAGGGAGCGAGCAGTACTTC. The V and J genes are TRBV3-1 and TRBJ2-7; D tentatively reads TRBD1 or TRBD2 (5 bases each). The CDR3 sequence is 12 residues long. Germline CDR1 LGHDT, CDR2 YNNKEL (reference sequence). V was shortened by 6 bases and J by 6 bases, with 12 bases between the two germline ends.

The rearrangement uses TRBV4-3 and TRBJ1-6; D not certain. The CDR3 is 13 residues long. The V gene's germline CDR1 is LGHNA and CDR2 YSLEER. V shed 2 bases and J shed 11 bases, with 10 bases lying between them. The CDR3 loop is CASSQRPTPPLHF. The CDR3 DNA sequence: TGCGCCAGCAGCCAAAGGCCCACACCACCCCTCCACTTT.

Comments on this clonotype: One end of the junction is discordant with germline, which a read error may explain. This chain uses TRBV6-5 with TRBJ2-3; D uncertain. The CDR3 has 14 amino acids. CDR1 and CDR2 from the germline V gene are MNHEY and SVGAGI. CDR3 DNA sequence: TGTGCCAGCAGTGACTCCCCTGGCGTTGGTACGCAGTATTTT. Its protein is CASSDSPGVGTQYF.

This clonotype turned up a few times. V is TRBV11-2 and J is TRBJ1-4; 9 nucleotides match TRBD1. This CDR3 comprises 19 residues. After removal of 4 bases from V and 6 bases from J, the junction contained 18 bases not matched to a gene. From germline, CDR1 is SGHAT and CDR2 FQNNGV. The chain's CDR3 is CASSSLSSPNRGHHEKLFF. The CDR3, as DNA: TGTGCCAGCAGCTCACTTTCTAGCCCTAACAGGGGGCATCATGAAAAACTGTTTTTT. Drawing the rest from reference TRBV11-2 and TRBJ1-4, the complete variable domain is EAGVAQSPRYKIIEKRQSVAFWCNPISGHATLYWYQQILGQGPKLLIQFQNNGVVDDSQLPKDRFSAERLKGVDSTLKIQPAKLEDSAVYLCASSSLSSPNRGHHEKLFFGSGTQLSVL.

Only a few counts were recorded for this clonotype. This chain links TRBV4-2 with TRBJ1-5; 9 nucleotides align to TRBD1. Germline V gene lookup returns CDR1 LGHNA and CDR2 YNFKEQ. V was clipped by 6 bases and J by 5 bases; unmatched bases: 5. The CDR3 is made up of 14 amino acids. In DNA form, the CDR3 reads TGTGCCAGCAGTCCTGACAGGGGGGATCAGCCCCAGCATTTT. This translates into CASSPDRGDQPQHF.

This clonotype appeared a few times. The rearrangement joins TRBV5-1 to TRBJ2-3; no reliable D call. The V gene's germline CDR1 is SGHRS and CDR2 YFSETQ. The CDR3 consists of 16 residues. Trimming removed 2 bases at V and 3 bases at J, with 16 bases between. The DNA of the CDR3 is TGCGCCAGCAGCTTAGGGTTGGCTAGTAAAACAGATACGCAGTATTTT. This gives the protein CASSLGLASKTDTQYF.

This clonotype was seen only a few times. V and J are TRBV7-3 and TRBJ2-7; D perhaps matches TRBD2 (7 bases). CDR3 length equals 15 residues. CDR1 and CDR2 from the germline V gene are SGHTA and FQGTGA. V was pared by 5 bases and J by 2 bases, with 16 bases between. In DNA, the CDR3 is TGTGCCAGCAGCCCTAGGGGGGGGACAACCTACGAGCAGTACTTC. Protein product: CASSPRGGTTYEQYF.

The sample holds many counts of this clonotype. The chain combines TRBV20-1 with TRBJ2-2; D might be TRBD2 (5 bases). Germline lookup yields CDR1 DFQATT and CDR2 SNEGSKA (reference sequence). The V gene lost 0 bases and the J gene lost 0 bases, with 11 bases spanning the gap. The CDR3 contains 16 residues. The CDR3 nucleotides read TGCAGTGCTAGAGATCCGGCGGGTACGAACACCGGGGAGCTGTTTTTT. Translation gives CSARDPAGTNTGELFF.

The chain couples TRBV29-1 to TRBJ2-5; TRBD2 aligns across 10 bases. The V segment lost 2 bases and the J segment 4 bases; nucleotides outside the gene matches: 13. Per the germline V gene, CDR1 is SQVTM and CDR2 is ANQGSEA. This CDR3 region has 17 residues. The CDR3 bases are TGCAGCGTTGAATTCACTAGCGGGACGGCTGGGATAGAGACCCAGTACTTC. It encodes CSVEFTSGTAGIETQYF.

In its sample, this clonotype was seen a few times. The gene calls are TRBV19 and TRBJ2-5; no firm D call. Germline V gene sequence: CDR1 LNHDA, CDR2 SQIVND (reference sequence). CDR3 size: 16 residues. V lost 3 bases to trimming and J lost 3 bases, with 17 bases between them. CDR3 amino acids: CASSIGVRVTEETQYF. CDR3 coding DNA: TGTGCCAGTAGTATCGGAGTTCGGGTGACTGAAGAGACCCAGTACTTC. The full variable domain, in which reference TRBV19 and TRBJ2-5 provide the parts outside the CDR3, is DGGITQSPKYLFRKEGQNVTLSCEQNLNHDAMYWYRQDPGQGLRLIYYSQIVNDFQKGDIAEGYSVSREKKESFPLTVTSAQKNPTAFYLCASSIGVRVTEETQYFGPGTRLLVL.

The DNA for the CDR3 is TGTGCCAGCAGTTTAGGGGCGGGACTCTACGAGCAGTACTTC. Translating gives CASSLGAGLYEQYF. The rearrangement links TRBV27 to TRBJ2-7; D possibly corresponds to TRBD2 (6 bases). V lost 2 bases, J lost 3 bases, and 11 bases lay in between. The CDR3 length is 14 residues. CDR1 is MNHEY, CDR2 SMNVEV, per germline (reference sequence).